The 7 T cell receptor beta chains below were found in one sample sequenced in a study of metastatic and nonmetastatic thyroid tumors (dated by TCRdb to the early 2020s). Before undergoing thyroid surgery, none of the patients had been given any kind of treatment. Receptor libraries were prepared by PCR. The reads were generated on an Illumina HiSeq 4000. TCRdb cleaned the public reads at Q25 with fastp, built clones with MiXCR and kept in-frame beta chains. In all, the sample holds over 50,000 clones, and roughly 30% of those were seen once. The top ten hold about 15% of the sample. The sample consisted of blood. The receptors stem from a female donor with papillary thyroid cancer or a benign thyroid nodule (not recorded which). Some clones in this sample may be carry-over from other donors' samples.

By share of the sample, this clone is medium-sized. The gene calls are TRBV19 and TRBJ2-1; D is uncertain. CDR3 length: 14 amino acids. The V and J ends lost 0 bases and 5 bases respectively, with 8 bases between them. CDR1 and CDR2 (germline): LNHDA, SQIVND (reference sequence). CDR3 protein: CASSIDPSNNEQFF. The CDR3 bases are TGTGCCAGTAGTATAGATCCTAGTAACAATGAGCAGTTCTTC.

This clone was counted only a few times. The chain carries TRBV6-1 and TRBJ1-2, with D tentatively TRBD1 (6 bases). CDR1 is MNHNS, CDR2 SASEGT, per germline. The CDR3 length is 15 residues. V lost 0 bases, J lost 8 bases, and 16 bases lay in between. The CDR3: CASSEALGGGDGYTF. DNA of the CDR3: TGTGCCAGCAGTGAAGCGTTAGGGGGGGGAGACGGCTACACCTTC.

This clone was picked up a small number of times. The rearrangement joins TRBV4-2 to TRBJ2-5; D assignment may be TRBD1 or TRBD2 (5 bases each). V was cut by 4 bases and J by 5 bases, with 11 bases left in between. CDR1 LGHNA and CDR2 YNFKEQ come from the germline V gene. The CDR3 spans 13 residues. DNA of the CDR3: TGTGCCAGCAGCCCGGGACCGGGGGAGACCCAGTACTTC. Translation: CASSPGPGETQYF.

This chain links TRBV6-1 with TRBJ2-7; D could derive from TRBD1 or TRBD2 (6 bases each). Germline V gene sequence: CDR1 MNHNS, CDR2 SASEGT. The V gene lost 0 bases and the J gene lost 6 bases, with 15 bases spanning the gap. The CDR3 loop spans 15 amino acids. CDR3 DNA sequence: TGTGCCAGCAGTGAAGCCCCGGGGGCGCCCAGCGAGCAGTACTTC. It encodes CASSEAPGAPSEQYF.

The genes are TRBV28 and TRBJ1-5; TRBD1 matches at 10 bases. Germline V gene data show CDR1 as MDHEN and CDR2 as SYDVKM. The CDR3 has 18 residues. Germline trimming cut 3 bases from V and 2 bases from J; bases unmatched to any gene: 10. The CDR3 DNA reads as TGTGCCAGCAGTTTTTTTTCCGCCGGGACAGGGGGCAATCAGCCCCAGCATTTT. Protein sequence: CASSFFSAGTGGNQPQHF. The full variable domain, rest sourced from reference TRBV28 and TRBJ1-5, is DVKVTQSSRYLVKRTGEKVFLECVQDMDHENMFWYRQDPGLGLRLIYFSYDVKMKEKGDIPEGYSVSREKKERFSLILESASTNQTSMYLCASSFFSAGTGGNQPQHFGDGTRLSIL.

V usage is TRBV6-1 and J usage is TRBJ1-2, with TRBD1 identical over 10 bases. The CDR3 runs to 12 residues. The V gene's germline CDR1 is MNHNS and CDR2 SASEGT. V shed 10 bases and J 5 bases; nucleotides not matched to a gene: 4. The CDR3 nucleotides are TGTGCCACCTGGACAGGGGGATATGGCTACACCTTC. Protein: CATWTGGYGYTF.

Only a few counts were recorded for this clone. The V and J genes are TRBV28 and TRBJ1-5; D may be TRBD1 (6 bases). From germline, CDR1 is MDHEN and CDR2 SYDVKM. CDR3 length: 13 amino acids. The V end lost 5 bases, the J end lost 4 bases, and 9 bases lay between the germline ends. In nucleotides, the CDR3 is TGTGCCAGCAGTGCAGACAGGAATCAGCCCCAGCATTTT. Translating it yields CASSADRNQPQHF.